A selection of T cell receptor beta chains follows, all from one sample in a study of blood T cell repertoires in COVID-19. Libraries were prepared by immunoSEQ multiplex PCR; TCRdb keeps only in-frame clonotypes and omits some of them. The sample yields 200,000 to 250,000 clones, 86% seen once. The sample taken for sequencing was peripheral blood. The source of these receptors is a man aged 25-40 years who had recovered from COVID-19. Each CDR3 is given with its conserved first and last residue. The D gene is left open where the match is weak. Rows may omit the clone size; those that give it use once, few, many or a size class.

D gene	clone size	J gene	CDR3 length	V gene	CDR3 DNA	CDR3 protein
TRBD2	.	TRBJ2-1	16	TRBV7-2	TGTGCCAGCAGCTTAAGGGGCGGCGGGGGGTACAATGAGCAGTTCTTC	CASSLRGGGGYNEQFF
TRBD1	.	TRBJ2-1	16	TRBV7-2	TGTGCCAGCAGCTTAGTGGTGAGACAGGGAGCCGGTGGGCAGTTCTTC	CASSLVVRQGAGGQFF
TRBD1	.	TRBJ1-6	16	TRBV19	TGTGCCAGTAGTACGACAGGGACACAGCATAATTCACCCCTCCACTTT	CASSTTGTQHNSPLHF
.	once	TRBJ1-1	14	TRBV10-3	TGTGCCATCAGTGAGTCTTGGCCCGGGGCTGAAGCTTTCTTT	CAISESWPGAEAFF
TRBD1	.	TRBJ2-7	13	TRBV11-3	TGTGCCAGCAGCCGGGACAGGGGTTACGAGCAGTACTTC	CASSRDRGYEQYF
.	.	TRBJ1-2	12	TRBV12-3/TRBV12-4	TGTGCCAGCAGCAGGGAAAGGCATGGCTACACCTTC	CASSRERHGYTF
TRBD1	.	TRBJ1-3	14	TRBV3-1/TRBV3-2	TGTGCCAGCAGCCAACAGGGGGGTGGAAACACCATATATTTT	CASSQQGGGNTIYF
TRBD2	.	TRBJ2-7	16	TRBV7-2	TGTGCCAGCCGTTATTCGACTAGCGGGATCCCCTACGAGCAGTACTTC	CASRYSTSGIPYEQYF
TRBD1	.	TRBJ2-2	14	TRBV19	TGTGCCAGTAGTATTGGACAGGGCTGGGGGGAGCTGTTTTTT	CASSIGQGWGELFF
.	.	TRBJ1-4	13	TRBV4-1	TGCGCCAGCAGCCCCCTCCGAGGGGAAAAACTGTTTTTT	CASSPLRGEKLFF
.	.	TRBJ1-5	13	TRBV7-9	TGTGCCAGCAGCTTAGGACAGGATCAGCCCCAGCATTTT	CASSLGQDQPQHF
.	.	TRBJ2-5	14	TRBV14	TGTGCCAGCAGCGCCCGACAGGTGGAAGAGACCCAGTACTTC	CASSARQVEETQYF
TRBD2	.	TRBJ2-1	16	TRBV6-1	TGTGCCAGCAGTGACAGCTGGCGGGGGTCCTACAATGAGCAGTTCTTC	CASSDSWRGSYNEQFF
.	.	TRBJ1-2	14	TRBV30	TGTGCCTGGAGTGTAATCACCCAGTACTATGGCTACACCTTC	CAWSVITQYYGYTF
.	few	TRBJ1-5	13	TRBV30	TGTGCCTGGAGGTCAGGAAACAATCAGCCCCAGCATTTT	CAWRSGNNQPQHF
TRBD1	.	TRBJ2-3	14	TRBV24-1	TGTGCCACCGGGGGGACAGGGCATTCAGATACGCAGTATTTT	CATGGTGHSDTQYF
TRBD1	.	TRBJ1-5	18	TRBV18	TGTGCCAGCTCACCACGCCCACTCGGACAGGGAAGCAATCAGCCCCAGCATTTT	CASSPRPLGQGSNQPQHF
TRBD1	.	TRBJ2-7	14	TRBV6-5	TGTGCCAGCACTAGGAACAGGGGGACCTACGAGCAGTACTTC	CASTRNRGTYEQYF
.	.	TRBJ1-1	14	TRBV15	TGTGCCACCAGCAGAGATTGGGGGGGCCTCGGGGCTTTCTTT	CATSRDWGGLGAFF
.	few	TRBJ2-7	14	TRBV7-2	TGTGCCAGCAGCTTACAGGGGACGGCCTACGAGCAGTACTTC	CASSLQGTAYEQYF
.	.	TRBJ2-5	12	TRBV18	TGTGCCAGCTTGAGAGAACAAGAGACCCAGTACTTC	CASLREQETQYF
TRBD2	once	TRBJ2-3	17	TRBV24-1	TGTGCCACCAGTGATTTAACTAGCGGGGGGAACACAGATACGCAGTATTTT	CATSDLTSGGNTDTQYF
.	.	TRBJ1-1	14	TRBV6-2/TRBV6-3	TGTGCCAGCAGTTCCAGGGCTGGAAACACTGAAGCTTTCTTT	CASSSRAGNTEAFF
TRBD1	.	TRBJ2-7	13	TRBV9	TGTGCCAGCAGCGTGGACAGGGGGAACGAGCAGTACTTC	CASSVDRGNEQYF
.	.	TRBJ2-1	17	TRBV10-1	TGCGCCAGCAGCTCCCGGGACTTTAGTAGCTCCTACAATGAGCAGTTCTTC	CASSSRDFSSSYNEQFF
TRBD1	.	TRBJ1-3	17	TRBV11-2	TGTGCCAGCAGCTTACATTCGGGACAGGGTACCGGAAACACCATATATTTT	CASSLHSGQGTGNTIYF
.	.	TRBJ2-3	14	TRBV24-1	TGTGCCACCAGTGAAGGGGGATTCGGAGATACGCAGTATTTT	CATSEGGFGDTQYF
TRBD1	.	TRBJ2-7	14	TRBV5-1	TGCGCCAGCAGGAGGAGACAGGGGGTCGACGAGCAGTACTTC	CASRRRQGVDEQYF
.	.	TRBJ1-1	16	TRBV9	TGTGCCAGCAGCGTAGCCTCGTCGCGGGGCAACACTGAAGCTTTCTTT	CASSVASSRGNTEAFF
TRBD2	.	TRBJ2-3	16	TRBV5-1	TGCGCCAGCAGTCGCGGTGCGGGGGGAGTTGGGGATACGCAGTATTTT	CASSRGAGGVGDTQYF
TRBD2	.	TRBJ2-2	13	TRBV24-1	TGTGCCACCAGTGCGGGGGGGGCCGGGGAGCTGTTTTTT	CATSAGGAGELFF
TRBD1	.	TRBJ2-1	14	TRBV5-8	TGTGCCAGCAGCTTACAGGGGTCCTACAATGAGCAGTTCTTC	CASSLQGSYNEQFF
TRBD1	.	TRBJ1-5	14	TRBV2	TGTGCCAGCACCGGGACAGGGGGGAATCAGCCCCAGCATTTT	CASTGTGGNQPQHF
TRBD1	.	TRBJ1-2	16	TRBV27	TGTGCCAGCAGTTTAACGGGACAGAACGCTAACTATGGCTACACCTTC	CASSLTGQNANYGYTF
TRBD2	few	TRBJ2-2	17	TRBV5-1	TGCGCCAGCAGTTCGTCGACTAGCGGGGTGGGAACCGGGGAGCTGTTTTTT	CASSSSTSGVGTGELFF
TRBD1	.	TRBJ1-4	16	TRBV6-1	TGTGCCAGCAGTGACCCACAACAGGGGAGAGGTGAAAAACTGTTTTTT	CASSDPQQGRGEKLFF
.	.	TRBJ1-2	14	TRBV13	TGTGCCAGCAGCTTCCCACTGGAGGGAAGGGGCTACACCTTC	CASSFPLEGRGYTF
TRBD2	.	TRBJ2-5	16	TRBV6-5	TGTGCCAGCAGTTACACGGGACTAGCGGGGGGAGAGACCCAGTACTTC	CASSYTGLAGGETQYF
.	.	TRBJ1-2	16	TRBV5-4	TGTGCCAGCAGCTTGGGTGGGTGGGGCACGAACTATGGCTACACCTTC	CASSLGGWGTNYGYTF
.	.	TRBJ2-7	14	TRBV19	TGTGCCAGTATTGCCCCCGGGTCGCCCTACGAGCAGTACTTC	CASIAPGSPYEQYF
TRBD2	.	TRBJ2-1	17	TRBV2	TGTGCCAGCAGTCCCTCTGGGGCTAGCGGGGGGAACAATGAGCAGTTCTTC	CASSPSGASGGNNEQFF
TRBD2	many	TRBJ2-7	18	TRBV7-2	TGTGCCAGCAGCTTAGTGTCTCGGACTAGCGGGGGGAGTCCCGAGCAGTACTTC	CASSLVSRTSGGSPEQYF
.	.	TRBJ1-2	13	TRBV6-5	TGTGCCAGCAGTTTCGCTGAGTCGGGAGGCTACACCTTC	CASSFAESGGYTF
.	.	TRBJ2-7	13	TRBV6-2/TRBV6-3	TGTGCCAGCAGTTACCGGGGTTACTACGAGCAGTACTTC	CASSYRGYYEQYF
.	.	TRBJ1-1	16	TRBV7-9	TGTGCCAGCAGCTTATATATAGCGCCCGGGAACACTGAAGCTTTCTTT	CASSLYIAPGNTEAFF
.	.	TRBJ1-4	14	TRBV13	TGTGCCAGCAGCCCAGATTACCGGGGTGAAAAACTGTTTTTT	CASSPDYRGEKLFF
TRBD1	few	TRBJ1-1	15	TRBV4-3	TGCGCCAGCAGCCAAGGGACAGGTCGTTTCACTGAAGCTTTCTTT	CASSQGTGRFTEAFF
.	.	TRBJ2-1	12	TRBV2	TGTGCCAGCAGTGAATTGAGCAATGAGCAGTTCTTC	CASSELSNEQFF
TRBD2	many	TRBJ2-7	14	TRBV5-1	TGCGCCAGCAGCTTTCTGGGGGGGACCTACGAGCAGTACTTC	CASSFLGGTYEQYF
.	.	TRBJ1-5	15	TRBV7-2	TGTGCCAGCAGCCCGGGATATTATAGCAATCAGCCCCAGCATTTT	CASSPGYYSNQPQHF
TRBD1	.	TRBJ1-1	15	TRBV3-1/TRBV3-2	TGTGCCAGCAGCCTGGGACAGAGGCCGAACACTGAAGCTTTCTTT	CASSLGQRPNTEAFF
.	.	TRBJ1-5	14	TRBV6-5	TGTGCCAGCAGAGCCACAGGGTACAATCAGCCCCAGCATTTT	CASRATGYNQPQHF
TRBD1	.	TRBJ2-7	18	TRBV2	TGTGCCAGCAGTGGCCGCTGGGGCGGACAGGGTAAATCCTACGAGCAGTACTTC	CASSGRWGGQGKSYEQYF
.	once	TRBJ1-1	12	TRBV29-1	TGCAGCGTCCAACGGGTGAACACTGAAGCTTTCTTT	CSVQRVNTEAFF
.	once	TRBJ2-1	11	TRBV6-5	TGTGCCAGCGGGATACTAGGTGAGCAGTTCTTC	CASGILGEQFF
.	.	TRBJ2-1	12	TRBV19	TGTGCCACCGCGTCTAGAACCAATGAGCAGTTCTTC	CATASRTNEQFF
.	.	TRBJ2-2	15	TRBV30	TGTGCCTGGAGCCCGTATAGTGGTGCTACCGGGGAGCTGTTTTTT	CAWSPYSGATGELFF
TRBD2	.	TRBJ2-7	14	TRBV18	TGTGCCAGCTCGCCGGGACTAGGACATTACGAGCAGTACTTC	CASSPGLGHYEQYF
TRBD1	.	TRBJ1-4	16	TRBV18	TGTGCCAGCTCACCACGGACGACAGGGGTGGGGGAAAAACTGTTTTTT	CASSPRTTGVGEKLFF